This TCR beta chain appears in the sequencing data of a study of identical twins. In TCRdb, the 5' RACE reads were re-called with MiXCR into one record per CDR3 protein. Seen here are 1.5 million to 2 million distinct CDR3 sequences, less than 40% observed once, and the top ten hold around 0.25%. V was pared by 2 bases and J by 1 base, with 6 bases of the junction left unmatched. The length of the CDR3 is 16 residues. The germline V gene has CDR1 SEHNR and CDR2 FQNEAQ (reference sequence). This TCR derives from a newborn girl in good health. The chain employs TRBV7-9 and TRBJ1-1; 8 bases are a match to TRBD1. The source material was cord blood. Here the CDR3 reads CASSLRQGAQNTEAFF. DNA of the CDR3: TGTGCCAGCAGCTTACGCCAGGGGGCCCAGAACACTGAAGCTTTCTTT.